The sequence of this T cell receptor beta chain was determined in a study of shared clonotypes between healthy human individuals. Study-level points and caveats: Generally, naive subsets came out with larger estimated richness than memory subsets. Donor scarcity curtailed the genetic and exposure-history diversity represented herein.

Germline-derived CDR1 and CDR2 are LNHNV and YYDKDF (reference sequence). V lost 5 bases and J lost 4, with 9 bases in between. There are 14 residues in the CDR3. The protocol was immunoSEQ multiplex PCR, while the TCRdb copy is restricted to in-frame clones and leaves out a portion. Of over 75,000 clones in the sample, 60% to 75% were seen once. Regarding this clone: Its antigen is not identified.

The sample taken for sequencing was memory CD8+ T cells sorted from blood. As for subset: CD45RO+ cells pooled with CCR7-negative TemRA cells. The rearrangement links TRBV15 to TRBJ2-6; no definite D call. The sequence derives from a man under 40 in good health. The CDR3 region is CATSDSPGANVLTF. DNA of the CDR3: TGTGCCACCAGCGACTCGCCGGGGGCCAACGTCCTGACTTTC. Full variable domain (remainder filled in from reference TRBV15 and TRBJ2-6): DAMVIQNPRYQVTQFGKPVTLSCSQTLNHNVMYWYQQKSSQAPKLLFHYYDKDFNNEADTPDNFQSRRPNTSFCFLDIRSPGLGDTAMYLCATSDSPGANVLTFGAGSRLTVL.